The next 30 T cell receptor beta chains were all read from a single sample in a study of cytomegalovirus exposure and HLA in healthy donors (dated by TCRdb to 2015 to 2018). Library preparation used the immunoSEQ multiplex PCR assay. A mixture of 60 forward primers for TCR Vbeta segments and 13 reverse primers for TCR Jbeta segments was used in the multiplex PCR. TCRdb took over this immuneACCESS table, retaining in-frame rearrangements with V and J assigned. Such tables are incomplete; in checked studies, under half of the missing clones stem from an unresolved V gene, and the remainder is unexplained. For this sample there are about 120,000 clones; around 75% appear just once. The ten largest clonotypes hold roughly 10% of the sample. Sequencing was carried out using PBMCs. All receptors come from a woman between 50 and 59 years old in good health and CMV-seropositive.

The rearrangement uses TRBV4-2 and TRBJ2-7; D may be TRBD2 (5 bases). The CDR3 loop spans 15 amino acids. Trimming took 2 bases from V and 5 from J, leaving 16 bases between them. Germline V CDR1 and CDR2: LGHNA, YNFKEQ. CDR3 protein: CASSQSNGVSDEQYF. CDR3 nucleotides: TGTGCCAGCAGCCAAAGCAACGGGGTAAGCGACGAGCAGTACTTC.

This chain connects TRBV5-1 to TRBJ2-7; a possible D gene is TRBD1 (6 bases). Germline V gene lookup returns CDR1 SGHRS and CDR2 YFSETQ. V lost 4 bases, J lost 0 bases, and 14 bases lay in between. The CDR3 has 15 residues. The CDR3 reads CASSQTRQVSYEQYF. In DNA form, the CDR3 reads TGCGCCAGCAGCCAGACGCGACAGGTCTCCTACGAGCAGTACTTC.

This clone has only a few counts. The chain has TRBV7-9 and TRBJ1-2; possible D gene TRBD1, 6 bases. From germline, CDR1 is SEHNR and CDR2 FQNEAQ (reference sequence). V dropped 7 bases and J dropped 0 bases, with 15 bases sitting between them. The CDR3 contains 15 residues. CDR3 coding DNA: TGTGCCAGCACCCCCCGGGACATAGCTAACTATGGCTACACCTTC. The encoded protein is CASTPRDIANYGYTF.

This sequence joins TRBV7-2 and TRBJ2-5; 9 bases match TRBD2. Per the germline V gene, CDR1 is SGHTA and CDR2 is FQGNSA. The trim removed 2 bases at V and 5 bases at J, leaving 6 bases unmatched. This CDR3 has 15 amino acids. The CDR3: CASSLRTSAGETQYF. DNA of the CDR3: TGTGCCAGCAGCTTAAGGACTAGCGCGGGCGAGACCCAGTACTTC. Using reference TRBV7-2 and TRBJ2-5 for the parts outside the CDR3, the full variable domain is GAGVSQSPSNKVTEKGKDVELRCDPISGHTALYWYRQSLGQGLEFLIYFQGNSAPDKSGLPSDRFSAERTGGSVSTLTIQRTQQEDSAVYLCASSLRTSAGETQYFGPGTRLLVL.

This clone was seen a few times. The rearrangement links TRBV4-1 to TRBJ1-1; D may be TRBD1 (5 bases). The CDR3 totals 14 residues. The germline V and J ends were trimmed by 3 bases and 0 bases, with 8 bases remaining between them. The germline CDR1 and CDR2 sequences are MGHRA and YSYEKL. CDR3: CASSQGLLNTEAFF. In DNA, the CDR3 is TGCGCCAGCAGCCAGGGACTGTTGAACACTGAAGCTTTCTTT.

J is TRBJ2-2 and V is TRBV5-1; D is ambiguous. Between the trimmed V and J ends, which lost 2 bases and 6 bases, there was a span of 8 bases. CDR3 length: 13 residues. CDR1 is SGHRS and CDR2 is YFSETQ in the germline V gene. DNA for the CDR3: TGCGCCAGCAGCTTCTGGTCGGCCGGGGAGCTGTTTTTT. This sequence encodes CASSFWSAGELFF.

V and J are TRBV25-1 and TRBJ1-1; D is unclear. Germline-derived CDR1 and CDR2 are MGHDK and SYGVNS. The ends were cut back, 4 bases at V and 5 bases at J, with 11 bases in the middle. CDR3 length: 13 residues. CDR3 sequence reads: CASSVFEGTEAFF. DNA of the CDR3: TGTGCCAGCAGTGTTTTCGAGGGAACTGAAGCTTTCTTT.

This clone was detected a few times. The V gene is TRBV2, the J gene TRBJ2-2; 8 positions agree with TRBD1. The germline gives CDR1 SNHLY, CDR2 FYNNEI. V shed 7 bases, J shed 9 bases, and the junction held 19 bases outside the gene matches. CDR3 length: 17 amino acids. The chain's CDR3 is CASTLTGAAALGRELFF. Here the CDR3 DNA reads TGTGCCAGCACTCTGACAGGGGCTGCGGCCCTCGGAAGGGAGCTGTTTTTT.

This CDR3 reads CASSIATSGSHNEQFF. The DNA of the CDR3 is TGTGCCAGTAGTATAGCGACTAGCGGGAGCCACAATGAGCAGTTCTTC. The chain carries TRBV19 and TRBJ2-1; TRBD2 matches 12 bases. The CDR3 covers 16 residues. Losses at the gene ends were 1 base for V and 5 bases for J; bases not matched to a gene: 3. Germline V lookup: CDR1 LNHDA, CDR2 SQIVND (reference sequence).

The CDR3 spells CASSEIGPVRGTEAFF. CDR3 nucleotides: TGTGCCAGCAGTGAAATAGGTCCGGTCAGGGGTACTGAAGCTTTCTTT. The chain employs TRBV6-1 and TRBJ1-1, with D tentatively TRBD1 (6 bases). The germline V gene has CDR1 MNHNS and CDR2 SASEGT. The CDR3 is 16 residues long. The V gene lost 2 bases and the J gene lost 5 bases, with 18 bases spanning the gap.

The chain combines TRBV18 with TRBJ1-1, with unresolved D. There are 15 residues in the CDR3. Trimming took off 3 bases at V and 0 bases at J, with 11 bases between the two ends. CDR1 KGHSH and CDR2 LQKENI come from the germline V gene. The CDR3 bases are TGTGCCAGCTCACCCCCCGGTCTACTGAACACTGAAGCTTTCTTT. Residues: CASSPPGLLNTEAFF.

The rearrangement uses TRBV6-5 and TRBJ1-1, with TRBD1 matching over 10 bases. The V segment lost 8 bases and the J segment 4 bases; nucleotides outside the gene matches: 10. The CDR3 is 15 amino acids. Germline loops: CDR1 MNHEY, CDR2 SVGAGI. CDR3 protein: CASWGGQGRSTEAFF. In DNA form, the CDR3 reads TGTGCCAGCTGGGGGGGACAGGGGCGGAGCACTGAAGCTTTCTTT.

The V call is TRBV11-3, the J call TRBJ2-7; D ambiguous. The CDR3 extends over 13 amino acids. Germline CDR1 is SGHNT and CDR2 is YENEEA. Trimming took 0 bases from V and 9 from J, leaving 12 bases between them. The CDR3 region is CASSLETQSSQYF. Written as DNA, the CDR3 is TGTGCCAGCAGCTTAGAAACACAGAGTTCGCAGTACTTC.

The chain couples TRBV6-5 to TRBJ1-1; TRBD1 might be the D (5 bases). Looked up from germline, CDR1 is MNHEY and CDR2 is SVGAGI. The CDR3 runs to 13 residues. V gave up 4 bases and J gave up 1 base, with 7 bases separating them. The CDR3, as DNA: TGTGCCAGCAGTTGGACATGGAACACTGAAGCTTTCTTT. It codes for CASSWTWNTEAFF.

The V call is TRBV5-1, the J call TRBJ2-1, with D maybe TRBD2 (6 bases). This CDR3 has 16 residues. V was cut by 3 bases and J by 6 bases, with 19 bases left in between. Looked up from germline, CDR1 is SGHRS and CDR2 is YFSETQ. The CDR3 nucleotides are TGCGCCAGCAGCTCGTTAACGCGCGGGGCCCTCAATGAGCAGTTCTTC. Translating it yields CASSSLTRGALNEQFF. Full variable domain (outside the CDR3, taken from reference TRBV5-1 and TRBJ2-1): KAGVTQTPRYLIKTRGQQVTLSCSPISGHRSVSWYQQTPGQGLQFLFEYFSETQRNKGNFPGRFSGRQFSNSRSEMNVSTLELGDSALYLCASSSLTRGALNEQFFGPGTRLTVL.

To note about this clone: Mismatch with germline at one junction end may stem from a read error. The rearrangement uses TRBV4-1 and TRBJ1-2, with 9 bases aligning to TRBD1. CDR1 is MGHRA, CDR2 YSYEKL, per germline. This CDR3 region has 15 residues. CDR3 protein: CASSQDGTGNFGYTF. In DNA, the CDR3 is TGCGCCAGCAGCCAGGACGGGACAGGGAACTTTGGCTACACCTTC.

This clone appeared a few times. The chain combines TRBV18 with TRBJ2-1; D is possibly TRBD1 (8 bases). Germline V gene data show CDR1 as KGHSH and CDR2 as LQKENI. Trimming left V 1 base short and J 12 bases short, with 22 bases between. This CDR3 has 16 amino acids. CDR3 sequence: CASSPLPLGQGGGQFF. CDR3 sequence (DNA): TGTGCCAGCTCACCACTCCCACTCGGACAGGGAGGGGGGCAGTTCTTC.

This rearrangement joins TRBV6-4 to TRBJ2-5; unclear D gene. Germline values: CDR1 MRHNA, CDR2 SNTAGT. V lost 0 bases to trimming and J lost 5 bases, with 7 bases between them. The CDR3 length is 13 residues. The CDR3 DNA sequence: TGTGCCAGCAGTGACTCGCCCGGGGAGACCCAGTACTTC. Residues: CASSDSPGETQYF.

The chain carries TRBV7-2 and TRBJ2-7, with D tentatively TRBD2 (6 bases). CDR3 size: 13 residues. Germline assignment: CDR1 SGHTA and CDR2 FQGNSA. V was clipped by 6 bases and J by 6 bases, with 15 bases between them. The CDR3 reads CASSYITGVEQYF. CDR3 nucleotide sequence: TGTGCCAGCAGTTACATCACGGGGGTCGAGCAGTACTTC.

With respect to this clone: The same CDR3 is also encoded by other DNA sequences in this sample. J is TRBJ2-1 and V is TRBV5-1; 8 bases are shared with TRBD2. The junction had 0 bases not matched to a gene; V was cut back by 0 bases and J by 1 base. Germline V gene lookup returns CDR1 SGHRS and CDR2 YFSETQ. This CDR3 comprises 15 residues. CDR3 DNA: TGCGCCAGCAGCTTGGGCGGGGGGTCCTACAATGAGCAGTTCTTC. This translates into CASSLGGGSYNEQFF.

The chain carries TRBV4-1 and TRBJ2-2, with TRBD1 matching over 9 bases. The CDR3 totals 17 residues. CDR1 MGHRA and CDR2 YSYEKL come from the germline V gene. Trimming cost V 2 bases and J 1 base; bases outside gene matches: 5. The CDR3 spells CASSQRDRALNTGELFF. Here the CDR3 DNA reads TGCGCCAGCAGCCAAAGGGACAGGGCCTTGAACACCGGGGAGCTGTTTTTT.

The chain is built from TRBV19 and TRBJ1-5; perhaps TRBD1 as D (6 bases). V shed 2 bases and J shed 3 bases, with 8 bases lying between them. Germline CDR1 is LNHDA and CDR2 is SQIVND (reference sequence). This CDR3 spans 14 amino acids. The CDR3 spells CASSIQGNNQPQHF. In DNA form, the CDR3 reads TGTGCCAGTAGTATACAGGGGAACAATCAGCCCCAGCATTTT.

The rearrangement links TRBV11-3 to TRBJ2-7; a weak D match, TRBD1 (6 bases). The ends were cut back, 1 base at V and 4 bases at J, with 8 bases in the middle. Per germline, CDR1 SGHNT and CDR2 YENEEA. The CDR3 runs 13 residues. The CDR3 loop reads CASSLGQEYEQYF. CDR3 nucleotides: TGTGCCAGCAGCTTAGGACAGGAGTACGAGCAGTACTTC. Using reference TRBV11-3 and TRBJ2-7 for the parts outside the CDR3, the full variable domain is EAGVVQSPRYKIIEKKQPVAFWCNPISGHNTLYWYLQNLGQGPELLIRYENEEAVDDSQLPKDRFSAERLKGVDSTLKIQPAELGDSAVYLCASSLGQEYEQYFGPGTRLTVT.

V usage is TRBV5-4 and J usage is TRBJ2-3; 12 bases fit TRBD1. With V trimmed by 3 bases and J by 11 bases, 10 bases remained unmatched. Germline assignment: CDR1 SGHNT and CDR2 YYREEE (reference sequence). There are 15 residues in the CDR3. The CDR3: CASSSSGQGAGVQYF. The CDR3 DNA reads TGTGCCAGCAGCTCCTCGGGACAGGGGGCAGGGGTGCAGTATTTT.

CDR3 protein: CASSSQSRGNTGELFF. CDR3 sequence (DNA): TGTGCCAGCAGCTCCCAATCTCGGGGGAACACCGGGGAGCTGTTTTTT. V and J are TRBV7-3 and TRBJ2-2; D is perhaps TRBD2 (5 bases). The CDR3 has 16 residues. Germline assignment: CDR1 SGHTA and CDR2 FQGTGA. Between the trimmed V and J ends, which lost 4 bases and 1 base, there was a span of 13 bases.

The chain recombines TRBV29-1 with TRBJ2-1; TRBD2 matches 16 bases. The CDR3 has 16 amino acids. The V segment lost 6 bases and the J segment 2 bases; nucleotides outside the gene matches: 4. Germline V gives CDR1 SQVTM, CDR2 ANQGSEA. The CDR3 protein is CSVPGTSGRAYNEQFF. CDR3 DNA sequence: TGCAGCGTCCCCGGGACTAGCGGGAGGGCCTACAATGAGCAGTTCTTC.

The chain joins TRBV27 to TRBJ2-1; 8 nucleotides agree with TRBD1. The trim removed 2 bases at V and 0 bases at J, leaving 18 bases unmatched. The V gene's germline CDR1 is MNHEY and CDR2 SMNVEV (reference sequence). The CDR3 sequence is 21 residues long. The CDR3 is CASSLTPPGQATRISYNEQFF. CDR3 bases: TGTGCCAGCAGTTTAACTCCCCCGGGACAGGCGACAAGGATCTCCTACAATGAGCAGTTCTTC.

The chain is built from TRBV7-9 and TRBJ1-2; D uncertain. V gave up 2 bases and J gave up 6 bases, with 10 bases separating them. Germline V lookup: CDR1 SEHNR, CDR2 FQNEAQ (reference sequence). The CDR3 is made up of 13 amino acids. The CDR3 loop reads CASSLRIGDGYTF. DNA for the CDR3: TGTGCCAGCAGCTTAAGGATTGGAGATGGCTACACCTTC. The variable domain in full, with the rest retrieved from reference TRBV7-9 and TRBJ1-2, is DTGVSQNPRHKITKRGQNVTFRCDPISEHNRLYWYRQTLGQGPEFLTYFQNEAQLEKSRLLSDRFSAERPKGSFSTLEIQRTEQGDSAMYLCASSLRIGDGYTFGSGTRLTVV.

The chain is built from TRBV13 and TRBJ2-7, with D unresolved. Per the germline V gene, CDR1 is PRHDT and CDR2 is FYEKMQ (reference sequence). The germline V and J ends were trimmed by 5 bases and 1 base, with 9 bases remaining between them. The CDR3 spans 13 residues. The CDR3 DNA reads TGTGCCAGCAGCCCTACACAGTCCTACGAGCAGTACTTC. This translates into CASSPTQSYEQYF.

This clone was observed a few times. The chain joins TRBV6-5 to TRBJ2-7; D perhaps matches TRBD2 (5 bases). V gave up 5 bases and J gave up 2 bases, with 13 bases separating them. The CDR3 spans 14 residues. Looked up from germline, CDR1 is MNHEY and CDR2 is SVGAGI. CDR3 in DNA: TGTGCCAGCAGTCCCGGACTGGAACCCTACGAGCAGTACTTC. It codes for CASSPGLEPYEQYF.